This TCR beta chain appears in the sequencing data of a study of cytomegalovirus exposure and HLA in healthy donors. Study results and limitations: A few CMV-associated chains were confirmed in vitro to be specific for CMV antigens.

Regarding this clone: Its matching antigen is unknown.

Primers: 60 Vbeta forward and 13 Jbeta reverse. Sequencing was performed with immunoSEQ multiplex PCR; in TCRdb, only in-frame clones are kept and a portion is missing. The sample contains roughly 190,000 clones, 78% of which appear only once. The CDR3 totals 13 residues. V shed 5 bases and J shed 0 bases, with 7 bases lying between them. CDR1 is MNHNY and CDR2 is SVGAGI in the germline V gene (reference sequence). The chain combines TRBV6-6 with TRBJ1-2; D call uncertain. This receptor was identified in a woman aged 25 to 39 in good health and CMV-seropositive. The sequenced sample consisted of PBMCs. For the CDR3, the DNA is TGTGCCAGCAGTACAGACCCTAACTATGGCTACACCTTC. The encoded protein is CASSTDPNYGYTF.